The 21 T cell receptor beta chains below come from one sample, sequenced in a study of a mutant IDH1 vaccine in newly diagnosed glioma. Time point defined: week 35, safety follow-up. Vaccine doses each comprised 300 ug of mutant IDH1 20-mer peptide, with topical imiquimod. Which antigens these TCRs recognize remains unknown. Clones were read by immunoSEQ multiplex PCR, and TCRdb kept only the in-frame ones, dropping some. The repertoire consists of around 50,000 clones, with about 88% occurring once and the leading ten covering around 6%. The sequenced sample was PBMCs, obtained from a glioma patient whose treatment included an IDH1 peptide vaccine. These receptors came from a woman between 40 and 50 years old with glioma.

CDR3 nucleotides: TGTGCCAGCAGCCTACGACTAGCGGGAGACAATGAGCAGTTCTTC. Amino acids: CASSLRLAGDNEQFF. This rearrangement joins TRBV7-9 to TRBJ2-1; TRBD2 matches 12 bases. Per the germline V gene, CDR1 is SEHNR and CDR2 is FQNEAQ (reference sequence). Unmatched junction bases numbered 4, after V lost 5 bases and J lost 5 bases. The length of the CDR3 is 15 residues.

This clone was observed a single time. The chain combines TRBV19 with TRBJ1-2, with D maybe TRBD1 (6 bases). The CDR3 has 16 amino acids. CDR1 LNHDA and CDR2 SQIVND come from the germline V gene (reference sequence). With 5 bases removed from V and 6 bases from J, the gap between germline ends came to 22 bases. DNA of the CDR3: TGTGCCAGTAGTTTATGGGCAGGGGCGGTGGACGATGGCTACACCTTC. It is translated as CASSLWAGAVDDGYTF. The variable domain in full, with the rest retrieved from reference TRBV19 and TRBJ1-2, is DGGITQSPKYLFRKEGQNVTLSCEQNLNHDAMYWYRQDPGQGLRLIYYSQIVNDFQKGDIAEGYSVSREKKESFPLTVTSAQKNPTAFYLCASSLWAGAVDDGYTFGSGTRLTVV.

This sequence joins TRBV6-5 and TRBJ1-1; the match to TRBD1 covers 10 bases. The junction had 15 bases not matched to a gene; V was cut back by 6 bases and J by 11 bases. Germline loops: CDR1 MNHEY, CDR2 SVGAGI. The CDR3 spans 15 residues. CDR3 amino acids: CASRAPYDRGPYAFF. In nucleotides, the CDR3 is TGTGCCAGCAGAGCTCCGTACGACAGGGGGCCATATGCTTTCTTT.

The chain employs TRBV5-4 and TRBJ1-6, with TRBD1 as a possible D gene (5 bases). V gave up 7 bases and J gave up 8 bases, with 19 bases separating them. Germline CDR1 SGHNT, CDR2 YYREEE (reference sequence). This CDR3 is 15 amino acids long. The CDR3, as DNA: TGTGCCAGCGGGACGGCGGGAAGGCTTCATTCACCCCTCCACTTT. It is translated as CASGTAGRLHSPLHF.

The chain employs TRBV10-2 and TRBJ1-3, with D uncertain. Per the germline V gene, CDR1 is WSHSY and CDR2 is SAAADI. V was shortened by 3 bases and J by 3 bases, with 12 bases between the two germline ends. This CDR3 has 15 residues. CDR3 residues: CASSDFQAVGNTIYF. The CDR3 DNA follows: TGCGCCAGCAGTGATTTCCAAGCCGTTGGAAACACCATATATTTT.

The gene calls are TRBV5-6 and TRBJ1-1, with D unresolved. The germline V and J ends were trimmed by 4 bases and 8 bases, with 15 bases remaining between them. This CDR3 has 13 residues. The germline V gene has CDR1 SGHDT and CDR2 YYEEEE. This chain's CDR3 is CASSPEGSLEAFF. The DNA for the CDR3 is TGTGCCAGCAGCCCGGAAGGATCCCTAGAAGCTTTCTTT.

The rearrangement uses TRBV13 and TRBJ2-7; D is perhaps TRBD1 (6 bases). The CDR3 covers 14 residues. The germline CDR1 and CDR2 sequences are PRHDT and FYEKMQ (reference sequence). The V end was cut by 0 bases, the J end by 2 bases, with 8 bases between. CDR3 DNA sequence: TGTGCCAGCAGCTTAGGGACAGGTCCCTACGAGCAGTACTTC. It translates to CASSLGTGPYEQYF.

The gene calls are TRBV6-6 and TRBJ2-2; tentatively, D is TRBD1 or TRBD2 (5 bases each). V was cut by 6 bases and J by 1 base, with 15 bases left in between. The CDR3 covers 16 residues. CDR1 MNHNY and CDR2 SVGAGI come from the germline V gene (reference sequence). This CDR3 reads CASRGTLRGNTGELFF. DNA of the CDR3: TGTGCCAGCAGGGGTACCTTGAGGGGGAACACCGGGGAGCTGTTTTTT.

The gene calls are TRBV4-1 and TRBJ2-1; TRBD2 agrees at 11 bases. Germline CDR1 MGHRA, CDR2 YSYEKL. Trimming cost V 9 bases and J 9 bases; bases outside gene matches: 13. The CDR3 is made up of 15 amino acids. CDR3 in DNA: TGCGCCAGTATCGGAGTAGCGGGAGGGGCGGGTGAGCAGTTCTTC. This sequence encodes CASIGVAGGAGEQFF.

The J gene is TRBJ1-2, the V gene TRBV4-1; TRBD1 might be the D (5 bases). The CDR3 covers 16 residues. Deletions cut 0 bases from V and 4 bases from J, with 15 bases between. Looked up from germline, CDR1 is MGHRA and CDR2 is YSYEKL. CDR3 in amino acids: CASSQDPQGSGYGYTF. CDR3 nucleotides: TGCGCCAGCAGCCAAGATCCGCAGGGTTCCGGCTATGGCTACACCTTC.

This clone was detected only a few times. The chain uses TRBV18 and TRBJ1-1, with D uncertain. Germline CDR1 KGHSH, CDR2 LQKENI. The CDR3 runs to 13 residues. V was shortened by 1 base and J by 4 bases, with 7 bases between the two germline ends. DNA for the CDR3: TGTGCCAGCTCACCACTGGGGAGCACTGAAGCTTTCTTT. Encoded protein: CASSPLGSTEAFF.

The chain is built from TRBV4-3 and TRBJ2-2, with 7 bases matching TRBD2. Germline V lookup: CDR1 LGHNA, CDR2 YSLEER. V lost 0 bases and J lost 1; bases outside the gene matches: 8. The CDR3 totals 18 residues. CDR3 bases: TGCGCCAGCAGCCAAGATTTACTGGCTAGCGGGAACACCGGGGAGCTGTTTTTT. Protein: CASSQDLLASGNTGELFF.

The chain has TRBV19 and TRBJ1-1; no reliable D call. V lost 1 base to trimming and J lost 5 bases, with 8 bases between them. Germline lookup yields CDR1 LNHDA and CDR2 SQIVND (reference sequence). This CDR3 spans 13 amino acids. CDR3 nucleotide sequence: TGTGCCAGTAGTATAGCAAGAAAAACTGAAGCTTTCTTT. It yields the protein CASSIARKTEAFF.

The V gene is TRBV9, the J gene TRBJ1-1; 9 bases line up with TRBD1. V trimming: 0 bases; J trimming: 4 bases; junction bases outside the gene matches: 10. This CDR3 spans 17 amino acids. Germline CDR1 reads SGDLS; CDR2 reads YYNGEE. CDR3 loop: CASSVVQGAVAATEAFF. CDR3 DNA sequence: TGTGCCAGCAGCGTAGTACAGGGGGCGGTGGCTGCCACTGAAGCTTTCTTT.

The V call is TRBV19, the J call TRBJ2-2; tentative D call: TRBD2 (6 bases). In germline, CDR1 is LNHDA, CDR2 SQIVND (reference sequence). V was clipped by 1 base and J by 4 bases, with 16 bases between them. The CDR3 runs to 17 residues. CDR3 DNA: TGTGCCAGTAGTATAGGAGGAGGAGGGTCGAGCACCGGGGAGCTGTTTTTT. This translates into CASSIGGGGSSTGELFF.

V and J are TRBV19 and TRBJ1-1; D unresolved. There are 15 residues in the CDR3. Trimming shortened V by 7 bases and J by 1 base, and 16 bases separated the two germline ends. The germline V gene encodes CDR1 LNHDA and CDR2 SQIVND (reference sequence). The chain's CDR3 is CASTVLGERNTEAFF. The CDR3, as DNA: TGTGCCAGTACCGTATTGGGTGAACGGAACACTGAAGCTTTCTTT.

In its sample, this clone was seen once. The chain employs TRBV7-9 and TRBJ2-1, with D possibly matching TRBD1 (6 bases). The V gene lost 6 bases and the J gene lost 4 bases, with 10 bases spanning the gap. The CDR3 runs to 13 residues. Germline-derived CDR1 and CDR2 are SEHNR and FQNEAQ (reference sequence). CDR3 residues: CASSTGKYNEQFF. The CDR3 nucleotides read TGTGCCAGCAGTACAGGGAAGTACAATGAGCAGTTCTTC.

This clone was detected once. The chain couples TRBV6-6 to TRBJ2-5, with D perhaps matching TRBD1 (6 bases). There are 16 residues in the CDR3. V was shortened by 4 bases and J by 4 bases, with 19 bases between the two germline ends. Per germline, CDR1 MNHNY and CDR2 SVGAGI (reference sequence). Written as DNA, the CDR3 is TGTGCCAGCAGTTTGCAATGGGCCCCAGGGGCAGAGACCCAGTACTTC. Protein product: CASSLQWAPGAETQYF.

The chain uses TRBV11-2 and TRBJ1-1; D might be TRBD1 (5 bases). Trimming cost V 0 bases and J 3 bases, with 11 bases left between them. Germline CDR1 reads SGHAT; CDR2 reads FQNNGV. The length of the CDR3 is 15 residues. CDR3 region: CASSLDLGPYTEAFF. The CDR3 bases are TGTGCCAGCAGCTTAGATCTGGGGCCCTACACTGAAGCTTTCTTT.

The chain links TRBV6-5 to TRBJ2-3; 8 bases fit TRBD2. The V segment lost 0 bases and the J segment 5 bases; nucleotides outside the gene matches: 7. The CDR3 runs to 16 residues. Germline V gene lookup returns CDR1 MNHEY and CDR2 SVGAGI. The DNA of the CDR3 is TGTGCCAGCAGTTACTCGCTTGGCGGGGGGAAAGATACGCAGTATTTT. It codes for CASSYSLGGGKDTQYF.

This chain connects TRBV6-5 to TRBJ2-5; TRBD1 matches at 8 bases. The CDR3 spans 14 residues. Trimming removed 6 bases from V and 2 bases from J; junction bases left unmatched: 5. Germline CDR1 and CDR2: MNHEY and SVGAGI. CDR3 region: CASSRGQAQETQYF. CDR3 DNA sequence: TGTGCCAGCAGCCGGGGACAGGCTCAAGAGACCCAGTACTTC.